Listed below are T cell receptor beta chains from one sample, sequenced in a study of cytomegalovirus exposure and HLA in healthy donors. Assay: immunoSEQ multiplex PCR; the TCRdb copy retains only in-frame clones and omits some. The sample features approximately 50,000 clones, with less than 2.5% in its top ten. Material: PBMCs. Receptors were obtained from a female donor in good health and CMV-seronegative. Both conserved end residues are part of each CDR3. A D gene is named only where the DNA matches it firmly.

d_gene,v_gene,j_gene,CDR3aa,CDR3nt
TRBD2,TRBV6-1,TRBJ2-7,CASSEAGGTDYEQYF,TGTGCCAGCAGTGAAGCGGGAGGGACTGATTACGAGCAGTACTTC
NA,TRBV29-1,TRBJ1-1,CSVTGRMNTEAFF,TGCAGCGTAACCGGGAGAATGAACACTGAAGCTTTCTTT
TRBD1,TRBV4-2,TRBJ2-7,CASSPEPGQDAYEQYF,TGTGCCAGCAGCCCAGAACCGGGACAGGATGCTTACGAGCAGTACTTC
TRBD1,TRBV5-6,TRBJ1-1,CASSLGGRTGRNTEAFF,TGTGCCAGCAGCTTGGGGGGAAGGACAGGGAGGAACACTGAAGCTTTCTTT
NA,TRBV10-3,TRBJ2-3,CAISPVTDTQYF,TGTGCCATCAGCCCCGTCACAGATACGCAGTATTTT
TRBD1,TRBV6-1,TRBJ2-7,CASTRTGYHEQYF,TGTGCCAGCACCAGGACAGGGTACCACGAGCAGTACTTC
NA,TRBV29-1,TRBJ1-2,CSAGSTDSLHGYTF,TGCAGCGCCGGGTCTACGGATTCTTTGCATGGCTACACCTTC
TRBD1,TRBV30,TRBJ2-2,CAWSLTQGAAGELFF,TGTGCCTGGAGTCTAACCCAGGGGGCCGCCGGGGAGCTGTTTTTT
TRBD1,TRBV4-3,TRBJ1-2,CASSPKIGTDNYGYTF,TGCGCCAGCAGCCCGAAGATAGGGACAGATAACTATGGCTACACCTTC
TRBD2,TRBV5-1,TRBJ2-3,CASRRSLAGGTDTQYF,TGCGCCAGCAGACGTTCACTAGCGGGGGGCACAGATACGCAGTATTTT
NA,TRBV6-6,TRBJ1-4,CASSQTGGINEKLFF,TGTGCCAGCAGTCAGACCGGGGGAATTAATGAAAAACTGTTTTTT
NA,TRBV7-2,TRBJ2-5,CASSSLAMGGGLETQYF,TGTGCCAGCAGCTCGTTAGCTATGGGGGGGGGCCTAGAGACCCAGTACTTC
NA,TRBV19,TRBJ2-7,CASSSRDTSYEQYF,TGTGCCAGTAGTAGCCGGGACACTTCTTACGAGCAGTACTTC
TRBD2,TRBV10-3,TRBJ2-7,CAISQAGLAGAHEQYF,TGTGCCATCAGCCAAGCAGGGCTAGCGGGGGCTCACGAGCAGTACTTC
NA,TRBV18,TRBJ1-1,CASSPPATLNTEAFF,TGTGCCAGCTCACCACCGGCCACCTTGAACACTGAAGCTTTCTTT
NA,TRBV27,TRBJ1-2,CASRRTGGSHGYTF,TGTGCCAGCAGGCGTACAGGAGGGAGTCATGGCTACACCTTC
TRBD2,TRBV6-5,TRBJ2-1,CASTSSGRGYNEQFF,TGTGCCAGCACCTCGAGCGGGAGGGGCTACAATGAGCAGTTCTTC
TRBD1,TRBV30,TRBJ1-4,CAWSGGQARSTNEKLFF,TGTGCCTGGAGTGGAGGACAGGCACGATCAACTAATGAAAAACTGTTTTTT
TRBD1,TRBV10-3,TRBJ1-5,CAISADRANQPQHF,TGTGCCATCAGTGCCGACAGGGCAAATCAGCCCCAGCATTTT
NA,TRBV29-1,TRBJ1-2,CSVEDLDQAQLANYGYTF,TGCAGCGTTGAAGATCTCGATCAGGCCCAGTTAGCTAACTATGGCTACACCTTC
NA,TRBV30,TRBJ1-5,CAWSGGLYQPQHF,TGTGCCTGGAGTGGGGGCCTCTATCAGCCCCAGCATTTT
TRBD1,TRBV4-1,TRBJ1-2,CASSHPLGQGEGYTF,TGCGCCAGCAGCCACCCCCTCGGACAGGGAGAAGGCTACACCTTC
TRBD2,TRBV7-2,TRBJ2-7,CASSLAGTTIIGLEQYF,TGTGCCAGCAGCTTAGCCGGGACTACTATAATAGGGCTCGAGCAGTACTTC
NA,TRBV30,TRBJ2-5,CAWSVQGLETQYF,TGTGCCTGGAGTGTACAGGGCTTGGAGACCCAGTACTTC
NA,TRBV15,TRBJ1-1,CATSDPRRQGGTEAFF,TGTGCCACCAGCGACCCTCGTCGGCAGGGAGGCACTGAAGCTTTCTTT
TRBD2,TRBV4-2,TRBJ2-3,CASSASGRGDTQYF,TGTGCCAGCAGCGCTAGCGGGAGAGGAGATACGCAGTATTTT
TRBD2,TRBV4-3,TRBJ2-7,CASSQVSGGITRYEQYF,TGCGCCAGCAGCCAAGTTAGCGGGGGGATCACCAGGTACGAGCAGTACTTC
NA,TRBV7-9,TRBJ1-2,CASSLARGFYGYTF,TGTGCCAGCAGCTTAGCAAGGGGATTCTATGGCTACACCTTC
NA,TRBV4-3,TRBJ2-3,CASSQEQTDTQYF,TGCGCCAGCAGCCAAGAGCAGACAGATACGCAGTATTTT
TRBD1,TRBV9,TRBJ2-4,CASSAGTGKNIQYF,TGTGCCAGCAGCGCCGGGACAGGTAAAAACATTCAGTACTTC
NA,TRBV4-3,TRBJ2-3,CASSQDTASGFSTDTQYF,TGCGCCAGCAGCCAAGATACGGCCAGCGGGTTCAGCACAGATACGCAGTATTTT
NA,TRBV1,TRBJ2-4,CTNISRRLAGGKNIQYF,TGCACCAATATAAGCCGACGGTTGGCGGGGGGTAAAAACATTCAGTACTTC
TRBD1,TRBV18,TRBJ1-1,CASSPRAGGRDTEAFF,TGTGCCAGCTCACCAAGGGCAGGGGGTCGTGACACTGAAGCTTTCTTT
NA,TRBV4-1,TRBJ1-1,CASSQERAGYFTEAFF,TGCGCCAGCAGCCAAGAGAGGGCAGGCTATTTTACTGAAGCTTTCTTT
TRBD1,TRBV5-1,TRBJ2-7,CASSGDRGGSYEQYF,TGCGCCAGCAGCGGGGACAGGGGGGGTTCCTACGAGCAGTACTTC
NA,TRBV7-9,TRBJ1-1,CASSSRGGPNTEAFF,TGTGCCAGCAGCTCCCGAGGGGGACCGAACACTGAAGCTTTCTTT
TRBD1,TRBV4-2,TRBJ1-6,CASSQAGQGSGNSPLHF,TGTGCCAGCAGCCAGGCAGGACAGGGCTCGGGGAATTCACCCCTCCACTTT
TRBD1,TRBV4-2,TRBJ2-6,CASSQTGTGGSGANVLTF,TGTGCCAGCAGCCAGACCGGGACAGGGGGCTCTGGGGCCAACGTCCTGACTTTC
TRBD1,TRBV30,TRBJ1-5,CAWSFTGDQPQHF,TGTGCCTGGAGTTTCACAGGGGATCAGCCCCAGCATTTT